This TCR beta chain was captured in a study of shared clonotypes between healthy human individuals. Overall study results and limits: What limited the represented genetic and exposure-history diversity was the small number of donors. It was the non-shared clonotypes that had lower generation probabilities than clonotypes shared by all four donors.

V dropped 7 bases and J dropped 5; count of bases not matched to a gene: 10. Germline values: CDR1 LNHDA, CDR2 SQIVND (reference sequence). The length of the CDR3 is 14 residues. Researchers divided each subset's genomic DNA evenly across several immunoSEQ plates. Assay used: immunoSEQ multiplex PCR; TCRdb lists only in-frame clones, some missing. The repertoire has around 1.6 million clones, 95% to 99% of them found once; the top ten carry approximately 0.44%. Remarks on this clone: The antigen is undetermined.

Material for sequencing was naive CD4+ T cells sorted from blood. The subset was: CD45RA+ positively selected. V and J are TRBV19 and TRBJ1-2; 7 positions match TRBD1. The clonotype originates from a man aged 25-45 years in good health. The CDR3 nucleotides read TGTGCCAGTAAAACTGACAGGGAAGCATATGGCTACACCTTC. Protein: CASKTDREAYGYTF.